There are a few counts of the clone carrying this T cell receptor (beta chain). As yet, its antigen is unknown. Trimming took off 6 bases at V and 8 bases at J, with 17 bases between the two ends. From germline, CDR1 is LGHDT and CDR2 YNNKEL (reference sequence). The CDR3 is made up of 13 amino acids. This sample is drawn from a study of T cell responses to AZD1222 COVID-19 vaccine. Study-wide findings and caveats: Researchers took repertoire samples only after the peak T cell response had come. Spike-specific TCR breadth and depth were elevated following two AZD1222 doses. Reportedly, nearly half of unique spike TCRs recognized epitopes outside B.1.351/B.1.1.7 mutations. Vaccine-associated CD4 TCRs ranged over spike, dominating at 160-218 and 743-854.

Sequencing was performed with immunoSEQ multiplex PCR; in TCRdb, only in-frame clones are kept and a portion is missing. This table has more than 110,000 clones, 80% to 90% appearing once. This TCR was sampled from an adult in good health. The chain recombines TRBV3-1 (or the pseudogene TRBV3-2) with TRBJ2-7; D may correspond to TRBD1 or TRBD2 (6 bases each). This specimen consisted of peripheral blood, obtained on day 0 of AZD1222 vaccination. CDR3 in amino acids: CASRGGREEKQYF. The CDR3 region has the DNA TGTGCCAGCAGGGGGGGCCGGGAAGAAAAGCAGTACTTC.